This is a list of T cell receptor beta chains from one sample in a study of blood T cell repertoires in COVID-19. Sequencing was performed with immunoSEQ multiplex PCR; in TCRdb, only in-frame clones are kept and a portion is missing. The sample shows 110,000 or so clones, 88% of them seen only once. Material: peripheral blood. These TCRs come from a human donor in a cohort sampled during active COVID-19. Each CDR3 is given with its conserved first and last residue. A D gene is named only where the DNA matches it firmly. Clone size is given for some rows only: seen once, a few or many times, or a class if the clone is expanded.

CDR3aa: CASRGGYKQYF
CDR3nt: TGTGCCAGCAGGGGGGGGTATAAGCAGTACTTC
v_gene: TRBV28
j_gene: TRBJ2-7
abundance: .
d_gene: TRBD2

CDR3aa: CASSFLARGNSPLHF
CDR3nt: TGTGCCAGCAGCTTTCTTGCGAGGGGGAATTCACCCCTCCACTTT
v_gene: TRBV7-3
j_gene: TRBJ1-6
abundance: .
d_gene: .

CDR3aa: CASSYSEGNTEAFF
CDR3nt: TGTGCCAGCAGTTACTCGGAGGGGAACACTGAAGCTTTCTTT
v_gene: TRBV6-6
j_gene: TRBJ1-1
abundance: .
d_gene: .

CDR3aa: CASSLGSGSSEQYF
CDR3nt: TGCGCCAGCAGCTTGGGTAGCGGGAGTTCCGAGCAGTACTTC
v_gene: TRBV5-1
j_gene: TRBJ2-7
abundance: .
d_gene: TRBD2

CDR3aa: CASSGLAGVVTQYF
CDR3nt: TGTGCCAGCAGCGGACTAGCGGGAGTAGTTACGCAGTATTTT
v_gene: TRBV3-1/TRBV3-2
j_gene: TRBJ2-3
abundance: .
d_gene: TRBD2

CDR3aa: CATNQGSFTDTQYF
CDR3nt: TGTGCCACCAATCAGGGGTCTTTCACAGATACGCAGTATTTT
v_gene: TRBV24-1
j_gene: TRBJ2-3
abundance: .
d_gene: .

CDR3aa: CASSSDRGQPQHF
CDR3nt: TGTGCCAGCAGCTCCGACAGGGGTCAGCCCCAGCATTTT
v_gene: TRBV7-3
j_gene: TRBJ1-5
abundance: few
d_gene: TRBD1

CDR3aa: CASSPDGGPYQPQHF
CDR3nt: TGTGCCAGCAGTCCCGACGGGGGGCCTTACCAGCCCCAGCATTTT
v_gene: TRBV6-4
j_gene: TRBJ1-5
abundance: .
d_gene: .

CDR3aa: CASSLLSGNQPQHF
CDR3nt: TGTGCCAGCAGTTTATTGTCAGGTAATCAGCCCCAGCATTTT
v_gene: TRBV27
j_gene: TRBJ1-5
abundance: few
d_gene: .

CDR3aa: CASSPNTGGEQYF
CDR3nt: TGTGCCAGCAGCCCTAATACAGGGGGCGAGCAGTACTTC
v_gene: TRBV11-3
j_gene: TRBJ2-7
abundance: .
d_gene: TRBD1

CDR3aa: CASSPLLRGGDYGYTF
CDR3nt: TGTGCCAGCAGCCCGCTTTTAAGGGGGGGGGACTATGGCTACACCTTC
v_gene: TRBV7-3
j_gene: TRBJ1-2
abundance: .
d_gene: .

CDR3aa: CASSLIPMNTEAFF
CDR3nt: TGTGCCAGCAGCTTGATACCTATGAACACTGAAGCTTTCTTT
v_gene: TRBV5-4
j_gene: TRBJ1-1
abundance: .
d_gene: .

CDR3aa: CASSLTSGGASEQYF
CDR3nt: TGTGCCAGCAGCTTGACTAGCGGGGGGGCCTCCGAGCAGTACTTC
v_gene: TRBV11-2
j_gene: TRBJ2-7
abundance: .
d_gene: TRBD2

CDR3aa: CASSDWVGGEQFF
CDR3nt: TGTGCCAGCAGTGATTGGGTCGGAGGTGAGCAGTTCTTC
v_gene: TRBV6-4
j_gene: TRBJ2-1
abundance: .
d_gene: .

CDR3aa: CASSRQKTGANTGELFF
CDR3nt: TGCGCCAGCAGCCGACAAAAGACAGGAGCGAACACCGGGGAGCTGTTTTTT
v_gene: TRBV4-1
j_gene: TRBJ2-2
abundance: few
d_gene: .

CDR3aa: CASSSGQGGQETQYF
CDR3nt: TGTGCCAGCAGCTCTGGACAGGGGGGCCAAGAGACCCAGTACTTC
v_gene: TRBV7-9
j_gene: TRBJ2-5
abundance: .
d_gene: TRBD1

CDR3aa: CASSEISGRAYEQYF
CDR3nt: TGTGCCAGCAGTGAAATTAGCGGGAGAGCCTACGAGCAGTACTTC
v_gene: TRBV27
j_gene: TRBJ2-7
abundance: .
d_gene: TRBD2

CDR3aa: CASSLSQGDTQYF
CDR3nt: TGTGCCAGCAGCTTATCACAGGGGGATACGCAGTATTTT
v_gene: TRBV5-8
j_gene: TRBJ2-3
abundance: once
d_gene: TRBD1

CDR3aa: CASSFQASGDLGELFF
CDR3nt: TGTGCCAGCAGTTTCCAGGCTAGCGGAGATCTCGGGGAGCTGTTTTTT
v_gene: TRBV27
j_gene: TRBJ2-2
abundance: .
d_gene: TRBD2

CDR3aa: CASSLTGGTEAFF
CDR3nt: TGTGCCAGCAGCTTGACCGGGGGCACTGAAGCTTTCTTT
v_gene: TRBV11-2
j_gene: TRBJ1-1
abundance: .
d_gene: .

CDR3aa: CASSFGLANYNEQFF
CDR3nt: TGTGCCAGCAGCTTCGGACTAGCGAACTACAATGAGCAGTTCTTC
v_gene: TRBV7-3
j_gene: TRBJ2-1
abundance: once
d_gene: TRBD2

CDR3aa: CASSLTGGSGEQYF
CDR3nt: TGTGCCAGCAGCTTAACCGGGGGGTCGGGAGAGCAGTACTTC
v_gene: TRBV7-3
j_gene: TRBJ2-7
abundance: once
d_gene: TRBD2

CDR3aa: CASSLGAHGQYF
CDR3nt: TGTGCCAGCAGTTTAGGGGCACACGGGCAGTACTTC
v_gene: TRBV12-3/TRBV12-4
j_gene: TRBJ2-7
abundance: .
d_gene: .

CDR3aa: CASTQGTNTGELFF
CDR3nt: TGTGCCAGCACACAGGGAACGAACACCGGGGAGCTGTTTTTT
v_gene: TRBV6-5
j_gene: TRBJ2-2
abundance: .
d_gene: .

CDR3aa: CSASFGEATTNEKLFF
CDR3nt: TGCAGTGCTAGTTTTGGGGAGGCTACAACTAATGAAAAACTGTTTTTT
v_gene: TRBV20-1
j_gene: TRBJ1-4
abundance: once
d_gene: .

CDR3aa: CASSFRRGEETQYF
CDR3nt: TGTGCCAGCAGTTTCAGGAGGGGAGAGGAGACCCAGTACTTC
v_gene: TRBV27
j_gene: TRBJ2-5
abundance: .
d_gene: .

CDR3aa: CAWTTGTNEKLFF
CDR3nt: TGTGCCTGGACGACAGGCACTAATGAAAAACTGTTTTTT
v_gene: TRBV30
j_gene: TRBJ1-4
abundance: .
d_gene: .

CDR3aa: CASSEGLAGGPGTGELFF
CDR3nt: TGTGCCAGCAGCGAGGGACTAGCGGGGGGGCCTGGAACCGGGGAGCTGTTTTTT
v_gene: TRBV6-2/TRBV6-3
j_gene: TRBJ2-2
abundance: .
d_gene: TRBD2

CDR3aa: CASSQLLGGGFTSNQPQHF
CDR3nt: TGTGCCAGCAGCCAACTGTTAGGGGGCGGCTTCACTAGCAATCAGCCCCAGCATTTT
v_gene: TRBV7-8
j_gene: TRBJ1-5
abundance: .
d_gene: TRBD1

CDR3aa: CASSLGEGSGQPQHF
CDR3nt: TGTGCCAGCAGCTTAGGGGAGGGATCGGGCCAGCCCCAGCATTTT
v_gene: TRBV11-2
j_gene: TRBJ1-5
abundance: .
d_gene: .

CDR3aa: CASSELVSREQYF
CDR3nt: TGCGCCAGCAGTGAACTAGTAAGTCGCGAGCAGTACTTC
v_gene: TRBV10-1
j_gene: TRBJ2-7
abundance: .
d_gene: .

CDR3aa: CASSIGAGRLMVQPQHF
CDR3nt: TGTGCCAGTAGTATTGGAGCAGGGAGGTTAATGGTTCAGCCCCAGCATTTT
v_gene: TRBV19
j_gene: TRBJ1-5
abundance: .
d_gene: .

CDR3aa: CASNRGPGEKLFF
CDR3nt: TGTGCCAGCAACAGGGGGCCCGGGGAAAAACTGTTTTTT
v_gene: TRBV2
j_gene: TRBJ1-4
abundance: .
d_gene: TRBD1

CDR3aa: CASSMSLAGGTDTQYF
CDR3nt: TGTGCCAGTAGTATGAGTTTGGCGGGAGGCACAGATACGCAGTATTTT
v_gene: TRBV19
j_gene: TRBJ2-3
abundance: .
d_gene: TRBD2

CDR3aa: CASSPPPGQGLNTEAFF
CDR3nt: TGTGCCAGCAGCCCCCCACCGGGACAGGGGTTAAACACTGAAGCTTTCTTT
v_gene: TRBV6-2/TRBV6-3
j_gene: TRBJ1-1
abundance: .
d_gene: TRBD1

CDR3aa: CASVAGLGTEAFF
CDR3nt: TGTGCCTCGGTCGCAGGGCTGGGAACTGAAGCTTTCTTT
v_gene: TRBV6-5
j_gene: TRBJ1-1
abundance: .
d_gene: .

CDR3aa: CASSPQGAGYGYTF
CDR3nt: TGCGCCAGCAGCCCCCAGGGGGCAGGGTATGGCTACACCTTC
v_gene: TRBV5-1
j_gene: TRBJ1-2
abundance: few
d_gene: TRBD1

CDR3aa: CASSNIAGNYNEQFF
CDR3nt: TGTGCCAGCAGCAATATAGCGGGCAACTACAATGAGCAGTTCTTC
v_gene: TRBV7-3
j_gene: TRBJ2-1
abundance: .
d_gene: TRBD2

CDR3aa: CASSEWAFNEKLFF
CDR3nt: TGTGCCAGCAGTGAATGGGCTTTTAATGAAAAACTGTTTTTT
v_gene: TRBV6-1
j_gene: TRBJ1-4
abundance: .
d_gene: .

CDR3aa: CAGSYSSGGGYTF
CDR3nt: TGTGCCGGCAGTTACTCGAGCGGGGGTGGCTACACCTTC
v_gene: TRBV6-6
j_gene: TRBJ1-2
abundance: .
d_gene: .

CDR3aa: CASSILGAETQYF
CDR3nt: TGTGCCAGTAGTATTCTGGGCGCTGAGACCCAGTACTTC
v_gene: TRBV19
j_gene: TRBJ2-5
abundance: .
d_gene: .

CDR3aa: CASSLYVLEPRSYNEQFF
CDR3nt: TGTGCCAGCAGTTTATATGTGCTGGAGCCACGCTCCTACAATGAGCAGTTCTTC
v_gene: TRBV28
j_gene: TRBJ2-1
abundance: .
d_gene: .

CDR3aa: CASSIGGVGTGYYGYTF
CDR3nt: TGCGCCAGCAGCATCGGGGGTGTGGGGACAGGTTACTATGGCTACACCTTC
v_gene: TRBV5-1
j_gene: TRBJ1-2
abundance: .
d_gene: TRBD1

CDR3aa: CASSYGLGLNEQFF
CDR3nt: TGTGCCAGCAGCTACGGACTAGGACTCAATGAGCAGTTCTTC
v_gene: TRBV7-9
j_gene: TRBJ2-1
abundance: .
d_gene: TRBD2

CDR3aa: CASSQAGGAGNIQYF
CDR3nt: TGCGCCAGCAGCCAGGCGGGGGGGGCCGGAAACATTCAGTACTTC
v_gene: TRBV4-1
j_gene: TRBJ2-4
abundance: .
d_gene: TRBD2

CDR3aa: CASSLSSGLRIYEQYF
CDR3nt: TGTGCCAGCAGCTTGTCCTCGGGATTGCGAATTTACGAGCAGTACTTC
v_gene: TRBV5-6
j_gene: TRBJ2-7
abundance: .
d_gene: .

CDR3aa: CASSRTSDGGAGELFF
CDR3nt: TGTGCCAGCAGCCGGACTAGCGACGGAGGTGCCGGGGAGCTGTTTTTT
v_gene: TRBV2
j_gene: TRBJ2-2
abundance: .
d_gene: TRBD2

CDR3aa: CASSRTGSTEAFF
CDR3nt: TGTGCCAGCAGCAGGACAGGTTCCACTGAAGCTTTCTTT
v_gene: TRBV11-2
j_gene: TRBJ1-1
abundance: .
d_gene: TRBD1

CDR3aa: CASSFRSRYEQYF
CDR3nt: TGTGCCAGCAGCTTTAGGAGTCGTTACGAGCAGTACTTC
v_gene: TRBV13
j_gene: TRBJ2-7
abundance: once
d_gene: .

CDR3aa: CASSMGQGNEQFF
CDR3nt: TGTGCCAGCAGTATGGGACAGGGGAATGAGCAGTTCTTC
v_gene: TRBV6-5
j_gene: TRBJ2-1
abundance: few
d_gene: TRBD1